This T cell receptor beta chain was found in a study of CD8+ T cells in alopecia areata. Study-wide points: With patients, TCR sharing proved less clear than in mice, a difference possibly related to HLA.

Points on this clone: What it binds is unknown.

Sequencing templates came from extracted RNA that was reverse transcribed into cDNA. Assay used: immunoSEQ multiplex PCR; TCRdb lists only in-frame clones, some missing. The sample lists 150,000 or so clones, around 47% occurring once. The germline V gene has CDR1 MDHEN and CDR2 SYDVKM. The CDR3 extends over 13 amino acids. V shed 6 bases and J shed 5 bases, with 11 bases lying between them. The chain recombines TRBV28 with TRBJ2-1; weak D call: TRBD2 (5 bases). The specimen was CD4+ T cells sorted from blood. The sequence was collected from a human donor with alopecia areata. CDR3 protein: CASRAPADNEQFF. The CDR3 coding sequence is TGTGCCAGCAGGGCCCCAGCGGACAATGAGCAGTTCTTC.